This T cell receptor beta chain was retrieved from a study of blood T cell repertoires in COVID-19. The overall study: Sources were T cells, B-cell-depleted T cells, or PBMCs; the material itself was cDNA or gDNA.

Authors' analysis steps: Quantification of nucleated cells was approximated via reference gene primer amplification. TCRdb's table, derived via immunoSEQ multiplex PCR, lists solely in-frame clones and lacks some. V and J calls and clone size are as listed in that table; D and trimming were resolved from the DNA. The sample lists 250,000 to 300,000 clones, approximately 90% occurring once. Participants were aged about 18 to 100 years from around 25 US areas. CDR1 LNHNV and CDR2 YYDKDF come from the germline V gene (reference sequence). This CDR3 comprises 18 residues. After removal of 5 bases from V and 4 bases from J, the junction contained 11 bases not matched to a gene.

The TCR was taken from a woman aged 40 to 50 with acute COVID-19. The sequenced sample was PBMCs or T cells enriched from blood (not recorded which). The J gene is TRBJ2-5, the V gene TRBV15; 15 bases agree with TRBD2. As DNA, the CDR3 is TGTGCCACCAGCCGCCTCAAGGGGACTAGCGGGAGGTTAGAGACCCAGTACTTC. The encoded protein is CATSRLKGTSGRLETQYF.